These 31 T cell receptor beta chains share one sample of origin, sequenced in a study of T cell responses to AZD1222 COVID-19 vaccine. Only in-frame clones appear in the TCRdb table, and some are missing; sequencing was by immunoSEQ multiplex PCR. Counted here are tens of thousands of clones, more than 75% occurring once; the ten biggest clones make up 16%. The sample was peripheral blood, taken on day 0 of AZD1222 vaccination. These receptors were obtained from an adult in good health.

The CDR3 DNA sequence: TGTGCCAGCAGTCCAAATGGGGAGTTTACAGATACGCAGTATTTT. As protein: CASSPNGEFTDTQYF. V usage is TRBV28 and J usage is TRBJ2-3; a possible D gene is TRBD2 (5 bases). Germline V lookup: CDR1 MDHEN, CDR2 SYDVKM. V was cut by 5 bases and J by 3 bases, with 15 bases left in between. This CDR3 spans 15 amino acids.

This chain joins TRBV7-3 and TRBJ2-1; D perhaps matches TRBD2 (5 bases). The CDR3 runs 16 residues. From germline, CDR1 is SGHTA and CDR2 FQGTGA. V was pared by 5 bases and J by 6 bases, with 20 bases between. The DNA of the CDR3 is TGTGCCAGCAGCCTTCAAGGAAATACTAGGCTCAATGAGCAGTTCTTC. Translated: CASSLQGNTRLNEQFF.

CDR3: CASSWQSTNEKLFF. CDR3 bases: TGTGCCAGCAGTTGGCAGTCAACTAATGAAAAACTGTTTTTT. This chain connects TRBV27 to TRBJ1-4; the D is unclear. Germline V gene lookup returns CDR1 MNHEY and CDR2 SMNVEV (reference sequence). The V end was cut by 4 bases, the J end by 0 bases, with 6 bases between. The CDR3 runs 14 residues.

The chain is built from TRBV7-9 and TRBJ1-5; D unresolved. Germline V gene data show CDR1 as SEHNR and CDR2 as FQNEAQ (reference sequence). The V end lost 5 bases, the J end lost 5 bases, and 7 bases lay between the germline ends. CDR3 length: 12 residues. The CDR3 bases are TGTGCCAGCAGCCGGGGTGATCAGCCCCAGCATTTT. Protein: CASSRGDQPQHF.

J is TRBJ1-5 and V is TRBV7-2; D remains ambiguous. The CDR3 contains 13 residues. Germline V gives CDR1 SGHTA, CDR2 FQGNSA. Trimming took 1 base from V and 1 from J, leaving 2 bases between them. Here the CDR3 DNA reads TGTGCCAGCAGCTTAGAAAGCAATCAGCCCCAGCATTTT. It encodes CASSLESNQPQHF.

This chain joins TRBV19 and TRBJ1-6, with 7 bases aligning to TRBD1. CDR3 length equals 13 residues. Germline CDR1 and CDR2: LNHDA and SQIVND (reference sequence). V shed 3 bases, J shed 10 bases, and the junction held 3 bases outside the gene matches. The CDR3 sequence is CASSIDRDSPLHF. CDR3 DNA: TGTGCCAGTAGTATTGACAGGGACTCACCCCTCCACTTT. The whole variable domain, filled in from reference TRBV19 and TRBJ1-6, reads DGGITQSPKYLFRKEGQNVTLSCEQNLNHDAMYWYRQDPGQGLRLIYYSQIVNDFQKGDIAEGYSVSREKKESFPLTVTSAQKNPTAFYLCASSIDRDSPLHFGNGTRLTVT.

The V and J genes are TRBV2 and TRBJ2-1, with TRBD2 matching over 8 bases. Germline CDR1 reads SNHLY; CDR2 reads FYNNEI. CDR3 length: 15 amino acids. Trimming cost V 2 bases and J 6 bases; bases outside gene matches: 6. As DNA, the CDR3 is TGTGCCAGCAGTGAACGGAGCGGGAGTAGCAATGAGCAGTTCTTC. This sequence encodes CASSERSGSSNEQFF.

The rearrangement uses TRBV7-2 and TRBJ2-1; TRBD1 matches at 9 bases. The V and J ends lost 7 bases and 7 bases, in that order; junction bases with no gene match: 14. Germline V gives CDR1 SGHTA, CDR2 FQGNSA. The CDR3 runs 16 residues. CDR3 loop: CASTATGGPRVNEQFF. As DNA, the CDR3 is TGTGCCAGCACCGCAACAGGGGGCCCTAGGGTGAATGAGCAGTTCTTC.

The CDR3 region is CASHAVPQETQYF. The CDR3, as DNA: TGTGCCAGCCACGCGGTCCCCCAAGAGACCCAGTACTTC. The chain combines TRBV18 with TRBJ2-5; no reliable D call. The CDR3 sequence is 13 residues long. Trimming removed 8 bases from V and 1 base from J, with 11 bases in between. Germline V CDR1 and CDR2: KGHSH, LQKENI.

The CDR3 spells CSASRPSGRETQYF. The CDR3 DNA follows: TGCAGTGCTAGTAGGCCTAGCGGGAGGGAGACCCAGTACTTC. This sequence joins TRBV20-1 and TRBJ2-5; 11 bases are a match to TRBD2. The germline V gene encodes CDR1 DFQATT and CDR2 SNEGSKA (reference sequence). CDR3 length equals 14 residues. With 3 bases clipped from V and 5 bases from J, the junction kept 5 bases outside the gene matches.

The chain combines TRBV10-3 with TRBJ1-2; TRBD1 is a possible D gene (6 bases). V lost 10 bases to trimming and J lost 3 bases, with 15 bases between them. CDR3 length: 13 amino acids. Germline V gene sequence: CDR1 ENHRY, CDR2 SYGVKD. CDR3 bases: TGTGCCACCGCGGGGGCCTCGGACTATGGCTACACCTTC. Translating it yields CATAGASDYGYTF.

This chain uses TRBV7-2 with TRBJ2-5, with D tentatively TRBD1 (5 bases). This CDR3 comprises 13 residues. Trimming cost V 3 bases and J 5 bases, with 10 bases left between them. CDR1 is SGHTA, CDR2 FQGNSA, per germline. The CDR3 region has the DNA TGTGCCAGCAGCTTGGCAGGGTTCGAGACCCAGTACTTC. Protein: CASSLAGFETQYF.

The genes are TRBV19 and TRBJ1-2, with 8 bases that match TRBD1. After removal of 8 bases from V and 7 bases from J, the junction contained 9 bases not matched to a gene. This CDR3 contains 13 residues. Germline assignment: CDR1 LNHDA and CDR2 SQIVND (reference sequence). The CDR3 loop is CASLRDRTSGYTF. The CDR3 nucleotides read TGTGCCAGTCTCCGGGACAGGACCTCTGGCTACACCTTC.

The CDR3 region is CASVDRGHQPQHF. Written as DNA, the CDR3 is TGTGCCAGTGTGGACAGGGGACACCAGCCCCAGCATTTT. The V call is TRBV21-1, the J call TRBJ1-5; TRBD1, the table's D call, was not compared with the DNA. TRBV21-1 counts as a pseudogene. This CDR3 spans 13 amino acids.

Only one count was recorded for this clone. This rearrangement joins TRBV4-3 to TRBJ2-6; perhaps TRBD1 as D (6 bases). V gave up 0 bases and J gave up 0 bases, with 9 bases separating them. Germline V CDR1 and CDR2: LGHNA, YSLEER. This CDR3 has 17 amino acids. The CDR3: CASSQEQGPSGANVLTF. CDR3 bases: TGCGCCAGCAGCCAAGAACAGGGACCCTCTGGGGCCAACGTCCTGACTTTC.

This chain uses TRBV10-3 with TRBJ1-2; 8 bases align to TRBD1. The CDR3 contains 17 residues. V lost 5 bases to trimming and J lost 6 bases; unmatched junction nucleotides: 17. Germline assignment: CDR1 ENHRY and CDR2 SYGVKD. DNA of the CDR3: TGTGCCATCAGTATGAGTGGAGGGACAGGAAAAGGCGATGGCTACACCTTC. This gives the protein CAISMSGGTGKGDGYTF.

The chain carries TRBV28 and TRBJ2-1; 13 nucleotides agree with TRBD2. The V and J ends lost 3 bases and 2 bases, in that order; junction bases with no gene match: 4. Germline V gives CDR1 MDHEN, CDR2 SYDVKM. This CDR3 has 17 residues. CDR3 coding DNA: TGTGCCAGCAGTTTGGAGGGACTAGCGGGACCCTACAATGAGCAGTTCTTC. It codes for CASSLEGLAGPYNEQFF.

The chain joins TRBV28 to TRBJ1-6; 9 bases fit TRBD1. Unmatched junction bases numbered 5, after V lost 6 bases and J lost 8 bases. There are 14 residues in the CDR3. Germline CDR1 and CDR2: MDHEN and SYDVKM. The CDR3 protein is CASSMGQGYSPLHF. The CDR3 DNA sequence: TGTGCCAGCAGCATGGGACAGGGTTATTCACCCCTCCACTTT.

V and J are TRBV2 and TRBJ2-1, with D unclear. This CDR3 region has 14 residues. The germline V gene has CDR1 SNHLY and CDR2 FYNNEI. Trimming shortened V by 4 bases and J by 4 bases, and 11 bases separated the two germline ends. The CDR3 region has the DNA TGTGCCAGCAGTGGATTCTCCGGGTACAATGAGCAGTTCTTC. Translating it yields CASSGFSGYNEQFF.

This sequence joins TRBV7-3 and TRBJ1-1; D is unresolved. The V end was cut by 1 base, the J end by 1 base, with 13 bases between. CDR3 length: 16 amino acids. Germline V CDR1 and CDR2: SGHTA, FQGTGA. The CDR3 bases are TGTGCCAGCAGCTTAATTTGGGCAGAAAGGAACACTGAAGCTTTCTTT. This sequence encodes CASSLIWAERNTEAFF.

J is TRBJ1-5 and V is TRBV21-1. TRBV21-1 is recorded as a pseudogene. The CDR3 contains 16 residues. Here the CDR3 reads CASSGFTGLGNQPQHF. CDR3 bases: TGTGCCAGCAGCGGGTTTACCGGGCTTGGCAATCAGCCCCAGCATTTT.

V usage is TRBV10-3 and J usage is TRBJ2-5, with D unclear. The V end lost 6 bases, the J end lost 2 bases, and 7 bases lay between the germline ends. The germline CDR1 and CDR2 sequences are ENHRY and SYGVKD. The CDR3 totals 12 residues. In DNA form, the CDR3 reads TGTGCCATCAGCTCTGGACAAGAGACCCAGTACTTC. Translating it yields CAISSGQETQYF.

The chain has TRBV29-1 and TRBJ2-1, with TRBD1 as a possible D gene (7 bases). The V gene's germline CDR1 is SQVTM and CDR2 ANQGSEA. V lost 3 bases and J 0 bases, leaving 18 bases between the germline ends. The CDR3 totals 17 residues. CDR3 in DNA: TGCAGCGTTGACGGGGAGGTGGGGACAGTCTCCTACAATGAGCAGTTCTTC. It yields the protein CSVDGEVGTVSYNEQFF.

This chain links TRBV3-1 (or the pseudogene TRBV3-2) with TRBJ1-5; a possible D gene is TRBD1 (6 bases). The CDR3 loop spans 16 amino acids. The germline gives CDR1 LGHDT, CDR2 YNNKEL (reference sequence). V lost 1 base and J 7 bases, leaving 17 bases between the germline ends. This chain's CDR3 is CASSQAGGSGAQPQHF. CDR3 DNA: TGTGCCAGCAGCCAAGCCGGTGGCTCGGGGGCCCAGCCCCAGCATTTT.

V gene TRBV4-3 combines with J gene TRBJ1-5; D ambiguous. Per germline, CDR1 LGHNA and CDR2 YSLEER. Trimming left V 0 bases short and J 9 bases short, with 6 bases between. The CDR3 loop spans 12 amino acids. The CDR3 spells CASSQDSGPQHF. The DNA for the CDR3 is TGCGCCAGCAGCCAAGACAGCGGGCCCCAGCATTTT.

The chain has TRBV6-2 or TRBV6-3 and TRBJ2-1; 10 nucleotides line up with TRBD2. The CDR3 sequence is 16 residues long. CDR1 and CDR2 from the germline V gene are MNHEY and SVGEGT. J gave up 8 bases and V 3 bases, and 10 bases lay outside the gene matches. The CDR3 loop reads CASSYFQREGEYEQFF. CDR3 nucleotide sequence: TGTGCCAGCAGTTATTTCCAGCGGGAGGGGGAATATGAGCAGTTCTTC.

V and J are TRBV18 and TRBJ1-3; D gene uncertain. The CDR3 runs 13 residues. CDR1 and CDR2 from the germline V gene are KGHSH and LQKENI. V was shortened by 3 bases and J by 11 bases, with 14 bases between the two germline ends. The CDR3 is CASSPGNSSPIYF. For the CDR3, the DNA is TGTGCCAGCTCACCCGGAAACTCTAGCCCCATATATTTT. The full variable domain, rest sourced from reference TRBV18 and TRBJ1-3, is NAGVMQNPRHLVRRRGQEARLRCSPMKGHSHVYWYRQLPEEGLKFMVYLQKENIIDESGMPKERFSAEFPKEGPSILRIQQVVRGDSAAYFCASSPGNSSPIYFGEGSWLTVV.

The chain couples TRBV7-8 to TRBJ1-6; 8 bases map to TRBD1. After removal of 5 bases from V and 5 bases from J, the junction contained 8 bases not matched to a gene. The CDR3 consists of 16 residues. Germline CDR1 is SGHVS and CDR2 is FQNEAQ. CDR3 sequence reads: CASSQRQGRDNSPLHF. The CDR3, as DNA: TGTGCCAGCAGCCAGAGACAGGGGCGAGATAATTCACCCCTCCACTTT.

V is TRBV28 and J is TRBJ1-1; D not resolved. Per the germline V gene, CDR1 is MDHEN and CDR2 is SYDVKM. The ends were cut back, 2 bases at V and 11 bases at J, with 15 bases in the middle. This CDR3 has 13 amino acids. The CDR3 DNA sequence: TGTGCCAGCAGTTTAAGTGGTCCTGTTGGGGCTTTCTTT. Translating it yields CASSLSGPVGAFF.

CDR3 in DNA: TGTGCCAGTAGTCCCCGGGACCTTAATGAAAAACTGTTTTTT. It is translated as CASSPRDLNEKLFF. This sequence joins TRBV19 and TRBJ1-4; D may be TRBD1 (5 bases). The CDR3 has 14 residues. Germline CDR1 and CDR2: LNHDA and SQIVND (reference sequence). Between the trimmed V and J ends, which lost 5 bases and 4 bases, there was a span of 11 bases.

V and J are TRBV19 and TRBJ1-2; 7 positions match TRBD1. The CDR3 loop spans 12 amino acids. J was trimmed by 8 bases and V by 5 bases; bases with no gene match: 5. CDR1 LNHDA and CDR2 SQIVND come from the germline V gene (reference sequence). The CDR3 DNA reads as TGTGCCAGTAGTGAGGGGGCTGGAGGCTACACCTTC. It yields the protein CASSEGAGGYTF.